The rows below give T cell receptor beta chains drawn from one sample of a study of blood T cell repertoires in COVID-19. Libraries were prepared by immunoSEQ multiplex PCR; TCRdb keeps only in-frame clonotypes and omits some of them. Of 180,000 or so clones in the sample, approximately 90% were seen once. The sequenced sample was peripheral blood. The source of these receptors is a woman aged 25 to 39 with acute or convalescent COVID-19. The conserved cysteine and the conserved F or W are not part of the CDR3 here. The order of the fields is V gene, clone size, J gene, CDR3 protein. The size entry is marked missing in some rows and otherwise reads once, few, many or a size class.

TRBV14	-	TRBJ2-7	ASSQVAGARAYEQY
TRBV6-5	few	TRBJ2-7	ASSAGTHEQY
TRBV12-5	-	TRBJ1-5	ASGSNQPQH
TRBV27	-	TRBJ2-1	ASSLSTGWEQF
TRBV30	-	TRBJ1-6	AWRSQGVIYNSPLH
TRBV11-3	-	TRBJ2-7	ASRGQENRGTNYEQY
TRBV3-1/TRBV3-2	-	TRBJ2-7	ASSRGLAGVEQY
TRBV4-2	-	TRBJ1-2	ASSQDRRSYGYT
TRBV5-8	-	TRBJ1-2	ASTRGRGNYGYT
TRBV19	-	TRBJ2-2	ASSRPRGQGIGELF
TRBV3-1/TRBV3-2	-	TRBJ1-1	ASSHPQSEAF